This T cell receptor (beta chain) was recorded in a study of T-cell memory formation after mild COVID-19. MiXCR, applied by TCRdb to the 5' RACE reads, yields one record per CDR3 protein. This table has 500,000 to 600,000 distinct CDR3 sequences, approximately 19% appearing once. This clonotype turned up a few times. The antigen remains undetermined. The study, taken as a whole, reports: The study found contracting CD4+ clones mainly in CM and EM and contracting CD8+ clones in EMRA. Day 15 to 85 contracting clones showed balanced CD4/CD8; day 15 to 37 expanders favored CD4+.

V lost 6 bases, J lost 0 bases, and 13 bases lay in between. CDR1 and CDR2 (germline): KGHSH, LQKENI. The CDR3 is 15 residues long. The specimen sequenced was PBMCs or a T cell subset sorted from them (not recorded which). The source is an adult woman who had mild COVID-19 (a few samples of this study predate the infection). Cell type and time point are not known. The chain uses TRBV18 and TRBJ2-3; a weak D match, TRBD1 (6 bases). The DNA for the CDR3 is TGTGCCAGCTCCTTGAGGGACAAGAGCACAGATACGCAGTATTTT. Protein sequence: CASSLRDKSTDTQYF. Full variable domain (outside the CDR3, taken from reference TRBV18 and TRBJ2-3): NAGVMQNPRHLVRRRGQEARLRCSPMKGHSHVYWYRQLPEEGLKFMVYLQKENIIDESGMPKERFSAEFPKEGPSILRIQQVVRGDSAAYFCASSLRDKSTDTQYFGPGTRLTVL.